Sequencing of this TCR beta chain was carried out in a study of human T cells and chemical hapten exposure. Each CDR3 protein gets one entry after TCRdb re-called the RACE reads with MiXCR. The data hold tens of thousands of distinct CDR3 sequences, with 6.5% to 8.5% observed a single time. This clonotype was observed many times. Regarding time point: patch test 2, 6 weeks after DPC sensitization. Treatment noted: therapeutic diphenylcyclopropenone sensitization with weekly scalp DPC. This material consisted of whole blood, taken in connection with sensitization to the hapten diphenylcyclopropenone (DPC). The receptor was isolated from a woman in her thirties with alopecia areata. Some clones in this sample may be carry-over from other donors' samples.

CDR3 coding DNA: TGCAGTGCTCCACGGGGTAGAGTAGAGACCCAGTACTTC. Translated: CSAPRGRVETQYF. V and J are TRBV20-1 and TRBJ2-5; a possible D gene is TRBD2 (5 bases). V shed 5 bases and J shed 4 bases, with 14 bases lying between them. The CDR3 loop spans 13 amino acids. Germline V gene lookup returns CDR1 DFQATT and CDR2 SNEGSKA (reference sequence).